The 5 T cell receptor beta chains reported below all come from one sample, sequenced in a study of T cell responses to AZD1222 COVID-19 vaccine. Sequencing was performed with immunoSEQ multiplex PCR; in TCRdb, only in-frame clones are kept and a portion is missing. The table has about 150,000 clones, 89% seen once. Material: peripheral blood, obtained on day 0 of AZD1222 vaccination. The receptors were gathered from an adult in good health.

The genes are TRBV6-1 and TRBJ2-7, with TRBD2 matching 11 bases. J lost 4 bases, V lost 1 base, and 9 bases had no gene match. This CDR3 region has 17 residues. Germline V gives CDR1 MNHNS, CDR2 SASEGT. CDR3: CASSEGVAGGPRYEQYF. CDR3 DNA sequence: TGTGCCAGCAGTGAAGGAGTAGCGGGAGGGCCGAGGTACGAGCAGTACTTC.

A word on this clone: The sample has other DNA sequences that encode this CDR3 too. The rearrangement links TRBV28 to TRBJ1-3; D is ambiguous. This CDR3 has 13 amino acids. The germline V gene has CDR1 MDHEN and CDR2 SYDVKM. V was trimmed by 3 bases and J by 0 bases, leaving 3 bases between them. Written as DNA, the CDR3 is TGTGCCAGCAGTTTTGGCTCTGGAAACACCATATATTTT. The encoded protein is CASSFGSGNTIYF.

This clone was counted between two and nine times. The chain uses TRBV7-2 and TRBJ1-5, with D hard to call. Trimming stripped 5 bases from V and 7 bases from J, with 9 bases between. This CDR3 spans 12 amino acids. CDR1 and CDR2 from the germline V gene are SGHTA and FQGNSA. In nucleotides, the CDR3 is TGTGCCAGCAGCCTCGGATTCCAGCCCCAGCATTTT. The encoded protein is CASSLGFQPQHF.

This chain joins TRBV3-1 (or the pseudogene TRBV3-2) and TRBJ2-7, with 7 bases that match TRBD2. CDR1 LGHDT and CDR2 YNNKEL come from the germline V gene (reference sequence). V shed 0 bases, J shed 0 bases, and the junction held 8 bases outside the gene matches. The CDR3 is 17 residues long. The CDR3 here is CASSQDIGRSSSYEQYF. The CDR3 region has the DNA TGTGCCAGCAGCCAAGATATCGGGAGGTCCAGCTCCTACGAGCAGTACTTC.

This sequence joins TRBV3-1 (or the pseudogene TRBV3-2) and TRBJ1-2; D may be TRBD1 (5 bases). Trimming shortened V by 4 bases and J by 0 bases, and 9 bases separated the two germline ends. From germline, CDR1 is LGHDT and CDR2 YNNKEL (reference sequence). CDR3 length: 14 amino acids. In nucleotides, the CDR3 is TGTGCCAGCAGCCCCCTAGGGGCTAACTATGGCTACACCTTC. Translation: CASSPLGANYGYTF.